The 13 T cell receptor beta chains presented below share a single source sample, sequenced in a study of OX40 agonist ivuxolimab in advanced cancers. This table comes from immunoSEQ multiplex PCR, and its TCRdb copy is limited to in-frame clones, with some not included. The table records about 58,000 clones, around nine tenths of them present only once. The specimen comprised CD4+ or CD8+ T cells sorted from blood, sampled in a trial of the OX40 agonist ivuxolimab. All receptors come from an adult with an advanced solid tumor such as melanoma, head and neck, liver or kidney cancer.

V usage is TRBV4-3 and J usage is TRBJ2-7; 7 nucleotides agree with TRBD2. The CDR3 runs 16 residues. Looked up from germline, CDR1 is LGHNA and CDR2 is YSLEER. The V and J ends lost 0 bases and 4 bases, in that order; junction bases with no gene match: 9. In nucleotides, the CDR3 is TGCGCCAGCAGCCAAGATCTTGCGGGAGCCTGGTACGAGCAGTACTTC. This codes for CASSQDLAGAWYEQYF.

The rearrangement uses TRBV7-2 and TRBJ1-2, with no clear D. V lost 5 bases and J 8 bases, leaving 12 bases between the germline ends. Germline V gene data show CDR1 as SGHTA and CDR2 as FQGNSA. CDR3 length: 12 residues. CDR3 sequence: CASSPAGRGYTF. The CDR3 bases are TGTGCCAGCAGCCCCGCCGGGCGGGGCTACACCTTC.

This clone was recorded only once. CDR3 coding DNA: TGTGCCTGGGTCATAGCGGAGGGCTACGAGCAGTACTTC. This translates into CAWVIAEGYEQYF. This chain joins TRBV30 and TRBJ2-7; D is possibly TRBD2 (6 bases). Trimming left V 5 bases short and J 3 bases short, with 14 bases between. CDR3 length: 13 amino acids. Germline CDR1 is GTSNPN and CDR2 is SVGIG (reference sequence).

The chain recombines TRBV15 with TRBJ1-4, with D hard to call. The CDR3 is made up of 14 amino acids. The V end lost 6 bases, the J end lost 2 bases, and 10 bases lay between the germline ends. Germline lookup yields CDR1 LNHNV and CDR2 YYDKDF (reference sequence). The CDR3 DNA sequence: TGTGCCACCAGGGGGAGCTCGACTAATGAAAAACTGTTTTTT. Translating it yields CATRGSSTNEKLFF.

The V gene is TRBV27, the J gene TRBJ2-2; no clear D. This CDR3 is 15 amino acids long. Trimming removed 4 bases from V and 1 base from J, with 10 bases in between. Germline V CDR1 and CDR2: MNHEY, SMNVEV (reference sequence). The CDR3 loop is CASSSRRRNTGELFF. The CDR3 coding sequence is TGTGCCAGCAGTTCGCGACGGAGGAACACCGGGGAGCTGTTTTTT.

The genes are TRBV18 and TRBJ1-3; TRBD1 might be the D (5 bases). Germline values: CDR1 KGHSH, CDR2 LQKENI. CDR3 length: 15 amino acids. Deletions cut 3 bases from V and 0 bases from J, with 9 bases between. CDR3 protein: CASSPGLYSGNTIYF. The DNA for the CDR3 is TGTGCCAGCTCACCGGGACTTTACTCTGGAAACACCATATATTTT.

The CDR3 DNA follows: TGTGCCAGTAGTATAACTTCTCTGGCGGTCTCCAATGAGCAGTTCTTC. Translating gives CASSITSLAVSNEQFF. The V and J genes are TRBV19 and TRBJ2-1; D remains ambiguous. Germline loops: CDR1 LNHDA, CDR2 SQIVND (reference sequence). The CDR3 spans 16 residues. V lost 2 bases and J 6 bases, leaving 17 bases between the germline ends.

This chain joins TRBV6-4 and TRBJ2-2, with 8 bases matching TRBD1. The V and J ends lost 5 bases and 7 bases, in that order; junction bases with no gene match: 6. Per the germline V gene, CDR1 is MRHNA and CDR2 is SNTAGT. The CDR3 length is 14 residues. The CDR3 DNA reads TGTGCCAGCAGTCCGGACAGGGATGGCGGGGAGCTGTTTTTT. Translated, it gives CASSPDRDGGELFF.

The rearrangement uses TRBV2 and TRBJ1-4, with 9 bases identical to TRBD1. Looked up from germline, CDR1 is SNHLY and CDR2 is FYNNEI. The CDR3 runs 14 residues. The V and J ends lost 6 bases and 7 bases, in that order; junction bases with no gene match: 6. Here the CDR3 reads CASSRDRDSEKLFF. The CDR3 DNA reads TGTGCCAGCAGCAGGGACAGGGATAGTGAAAAACTGTTTTTT.

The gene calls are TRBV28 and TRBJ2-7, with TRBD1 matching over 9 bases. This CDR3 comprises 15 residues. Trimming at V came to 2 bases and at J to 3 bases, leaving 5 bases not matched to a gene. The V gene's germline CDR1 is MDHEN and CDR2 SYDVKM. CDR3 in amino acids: CASSLPWGQGYEQYF. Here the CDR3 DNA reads TGTGCCAGCAGTTTACCGTGGGGACAGGGCTACGAGCAGTACTTC.

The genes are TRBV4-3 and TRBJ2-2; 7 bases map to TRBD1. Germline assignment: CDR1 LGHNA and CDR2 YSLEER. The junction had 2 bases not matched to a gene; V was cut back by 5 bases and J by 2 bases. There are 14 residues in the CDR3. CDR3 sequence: CASSYRGNTGELFF. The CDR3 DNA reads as TGCGCCAGCAGCTACAGGGGTAACACCGGGGAGCTGTTTTTT.

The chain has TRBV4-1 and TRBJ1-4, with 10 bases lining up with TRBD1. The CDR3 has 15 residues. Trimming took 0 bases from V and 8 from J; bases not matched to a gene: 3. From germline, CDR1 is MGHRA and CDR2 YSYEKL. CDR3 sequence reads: CASSQEGQGREKLFF. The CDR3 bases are TGCGCCAGCAGCCAAGAGGGACAGGGGCGCGAAAAACTGTTTTTT.

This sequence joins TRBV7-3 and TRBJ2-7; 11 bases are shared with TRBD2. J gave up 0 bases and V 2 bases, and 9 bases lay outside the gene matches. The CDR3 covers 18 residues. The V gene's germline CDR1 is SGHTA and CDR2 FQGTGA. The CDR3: CASSLLAGGSVSSYEQYF. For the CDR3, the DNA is TGTGCCAGCAGCTTATTAGCGGGAGGGTCGGTAAGCTCCTACGAGCAGTACTTC.